One and the same sample provided the 29 T cell receptor beta chains below, sequenced in a study of shared clonotypes between healthy human individuals. Sequenced by immunoSEQ multiplex PCR; TCRdb stores in-frame clones only, minus some. The sample contains about 490,000 clones, around 79% of which appear only once. Material: PBMCs. All receptors come from a woman aged 40 to 55 in good health. Some clones in this sample may be carry-over from other donors' samples.

This sequence joins TRBV7-2 and TRBJ1-3; D is unclear. Germline V gives CDR1 SGHTA, CDR2 FQGNSA. The CDR3 covers 12 residues. Deletions cut 1 base from V and 6 bases from J, with 4 bases between. In DNA form, the CDR3 reads TGTGCCAGCAGCTTAGACCTAAACACCATATATTTT. Translated: CASSLDLNTIYF.

This clone was recorded many times. The chain carries TRBV30 and TRBJ1-5; D remains unclear. There are 13 residues in the CDR3. With 5 bases removed from V and 6 bases from J, the gap between germline ends came to 14 bases. Germline assignment: CDR1 GTSNPN and CDR2 SVGIG (reference sequence). The CDR3 nucleotides are TGTGCCTGGTCGGGCGGGGATGGTCAGCCCCAGCATTTT. Residues: CAWSGGDGQPQHF. Complete variable domain (other parts from reference TRBV30 and TRBJ1-5): SQTIHQWPATLVQPVGSPLSLECTVEGTSNPNLYWYRQAAGRGLQLLFYSVGIGQISSEVPQNLSASRPQDRQFILSSKKLLLSDSGFYLCAWSGGDGQPQHFGDGTRLSIL.

Only a few counts were recorded for this clone. The chain joins TRBV2 to TRBJ2-5; the D call may be TRBD1 or TRBD2 (5 bases each). The J call may be wrong; the DNA end is better matched by TRBJ2-7. The V gene's germline CDR1 is SNHLY and CDR2 FYNNEI. This CDR3 is built from 15 residues. The CDR3 nucleotides read TGTGCCAGCAGACCAGGGAGAGAACCAACCTACGAGCAGTACTTC. This translates into CASRPGREPTYEQYF.

The J gene is TRBJ1-1, the V gene TRBV18; 9 bases line up with TRBD1. The CDR3 is 14 residues long. V trimming: 3 bases; J trimming: 6 bases; junction bases outside the gene matches: 5. Germline-derived CDR1 and CDR2 are KGHSH and LQKENI. The CDR3 region has the DNA TGTGCCAGCTCACCGGGACAGGGAGGGTCTGAAGCTTTCTTT. Its translation is CASSPGQGGSEAFF.

J is TRBJ2-7 and V is TRBV7-2; TRBD1 aligns across 7 bases. V dropped 5 bases and J dropped 4; count of bases not matched to a gene: 8. Germline V gives CDR1 SGHTA, CDR2 FQGNSA. The CDR3 loop spans 14 amino acids. CDR3 coding DNA: TGTGCCAGCAGCCCGACAGGGACCTGGTACGAGCAGTACTTC. Translating it yields CASSPTGTWYEQYF.

The V call is TRBV12-2, the J call TRBJ2-1; the DNA was not compared with TRBD2, the D call given in the table. TRBV12-2 is classified as a pseudogene. This CDR3 region has 16 residues. CDR3 DNA: TGTGCAAGTCGCTTTAACCTCTGCGGGACTCACAATGAGCAGTTCTTC. Translated, it gives CASRFNLCGTHNEQFF.

This clone was recorded once. This sequence joins TRBV27 and TRBJ2-4; 7 nucleotides line up with TRBD1. This CDR3 is built from 18 residues. Trimming took 6 bases from V and 7 from J; bases not matched to a gene: 21. Germline V lookup: CDR1 MNHEY, CDR2 SMNVEV (reference sequence). This CDR3 is CASRPWVQGVRDGNIQYF. The CDR3 DNA follows: TGTGCCAGCAGGCCCTGGGTGCAGGGGGTACGGGACGGGAACATTCAGTACTTC.

The chain links TRBV2 to TRBJ2-3; D unclear. The CDR3 extends over 13 amino acids. Germline loops: CDR1 SNHLY, CDR2 FYNNEI. Trimming took off 7 bases at V and 1 base at J, with 9 bases between the two ends. For the CDR3, the DNA is TGTGCCAGCATGATAGGCGGCACAGATACGCAGTATTTT. This encodes CASMIGGTDTQYF.

This clone was seen repeatedly, ten times or more. DNA of the CDR3: TGTGCCAGCAGCTACGCGGCCTACGAGCAGTACTTC. This translates into CASSYAAYEQYF. The chain links TRBV5-6 to TRBJ2-7; D gene unclear. The CDR3 is 12 amino acids. The V end lost 3 bases, the J end lost 2 bases, and 6 bases lay between the germline ends. The V gene's germline CDR1 is SGHDT and CDR2 YYEEEE.

The chain joins TRBV2 to TRBJ1-1, with 10 bases fitting TRBD1. This CDR3 is 15 amino acids long. Germline V CDR1 and CDR2: SNHLY, FYNNEI. J lost 2 bases, V lost 6 bases, and 6 bases had no gene match. The CDR3 spells CASRNRDRGNTEAFF. The DNA for the CDR3 is TGTGCCAGCAGGAACCGGGACAGGGGAAACACTGAAGCTTTCTTT.

The chain uses TRBV5-4 and TRBJ2-5; D is possibly TRBD1 (6 bases). Near its end, the DNA agrees better with TRBJ2-7, so the J call may be wrong. Germline lookup yields CDR1 SGHNT and CDR2 YYREEE (reference sequence). This CDR3 contains 16 residues. The CDR3 region is CASSLGQGWTSYEQYF. CDR3 in DNA: TGTGCCAGCAGCTTGGGGCAGGGGTGGACCTCCTACGAGCAGTACTTC.

Only one count was recorded for this clone. Since a far larger clone is one base different, this is likely a read error. The chain is built from TRBV30 and TRBJ2-1; D unresolved. The CDR3 sequence is 13 residues long. V was shortened by 5 bases and J by 6 bases, with 14 bases between the two germline ends. Germline assignment: CDR1 GTSNPN and CDR2 SVGIG (reference sequence). The CDR3 nucleotides read TGTGCCTGGTCCGCCGGTCCGTCCAATGAGCAGTTCTTC. Protein product: CAWSAGPSNEQFF.

J is TRBJ1-2 and V is TRBV10-3; a possible D gene is TRBD1 (6 bases). Trimming cost V 11 bases and J 9 bases, with 16 bases left between them. The CDR3 is 11 residues long. The germline V gene encodes CDR1 ENHRY and CDR2 SYGVKD. The CDR3 is CAVGGSASYTF. The CDR3 DNA is TGTGCCGTAGGGGGTTCGGCGAGCTACACCTTC.

The chain employs TRBV15 and TRBJ2-7, with TRBD2 matching over 7 bases. With 3 bases clipped from V and 6 bases from J, the junction kept 14 bases outside the gene matches. CDR1 is LNHNV and CDR2 is YYDKDF in the germline V gene (reference sequence). The CDR3 has 16 amino acids. CDR3 DNA sequence: TGTGCCACCAGCAGGGTCTTTTTCGCGGGAGTAAGCGAGCAGTACTTC. Translated, it gives CATSRVFFAGVSEQYF.

This clone was seen a handful of times. The chain has TRBV7-8 and TRBJ2-2; D unclear. The CDR3 consists of 15 residues. Between the trimmed V and J ends, which lost 2 bases and 3 bases, there was a span of 10 bases. Per the germline V gene, CDR1 is SGHVS and CDR2 is FQNEAQ. CDR3 loop: CASSLSGRDTGELFF. The CDR3 region has the DNA TGTGCCAGCAGCTTAAGTGGCAGAGACACCGGGGAGCTGTTTTTT.

The count of this clone is one. The chain links TRBV6-1 to TRBJ2-7, with unresolved D. This CDR3 has 13 residues. V gave up 0 bases and J gave up 4 bases, with 7 bases separating them. Germline V gene lookup returns CDR1 MNHNS and CDR2 SASEGT. The DNA of the CDR3 is TGTGCCAGCAGTGAAGCGAGAAAATACGAGCAGTACTTC. Protein product: CASSEARKYEQYF.

The V call is TRBV10-3, the J call TRBJ1-1, with D possibly TRBD1 on 6 matching bases. Trimming took 1 base from V and 5 from J, leaving 14 bases between them. Germline V CDR1 and CDR2: ENHRY, SYGVKD. This CDR3 comprises 15 residues. This CDR3 is CAISEFGGLGTEAFF. The CDR3 DNA reads as TGTGCCATCAGTGAGTTCGGGGGCCTGGGGACTGAAGCTTTCTTT.

The chain has TRBV2 and TRBJ2-7; a possible D gene is TRBD2 (6 bases). The CDR3 runs to 12 residues. Germline values: CDR1 SNHLY, CDR2 FYNNEI. Trimming took off 7 bases at V and 6 bases at J, with 13 bases between the two ends. CDR3 in DNA: TGTGCCAGCAAACTCGGACTAAGCGAGCAGTACTTC. This encodes CASKLGLSEQYF.

This clone was picked up many times. The rearrangement uses TRBV28 and TRBJ2-3; 7 nucleotides agree with TRBD2. This CDR3 has 15 residues. The trim removed 4 bases at V and 2 bases at J, leaving 6 bases unmatched. The germline V gene encodes CDR1 MDHEN and CDR2 SYDVKM. The CDR3 DNA sequence: TGTGCCAGCAGTTCGGTACTAGCGCACACAGATACGCAGTATTTT. This encodes CASSSVLAHTDTQYF.

The chain joins TRBV9 to TRBJ2-1, with 12 bases identical to TRBD2. The V gene end was trimmed by 3 bases and the J gene end by 0 bases; junction bases not matched to a gene: 4. There are 17 residues in the CDR3. The germline CDR1 and CDR2 sequences are SGDLS and YYNGEE. The CDR3 region is CASSARTSGASYNEQFF. The CDR3 nucleotides are TGTGCCAGCAGCGCCCGGACTAGCGGGGCCTCCTACAATGAGCAGTTCTTC.

The chain recombines TRBV4-2 with TRBJ1-5; D not certain. There are 17 residues in the CDR3. Germline values: CDR1 LGHNA, CDR2 YNFKEQ. V lost 1 base, J lost 0 bases, and 13 bases lay in between. The CDR3 reads CASSQATGPPSNQPQHF. The DNA for the CDR3 is TGTGCCAGCAGCCAAGCGACGGGCCCCCCTAGCAATCAGCCCCAGCATTTT.

Worth noting for this clone: A junction boundary mismatches the germline segment, possibly from a read error. The chain combines TRBV5-6 with TRBJ1-2, with TRBD1 as a possible D gene (5 bases). Germline CDR1 is SGHDT and CDR2 is YYEEEE. The CDR3 length is 15 residues. The CDR3 DNA sequence: TGTGCCACCCGAAGACAGTCGCGGGCTAACTATTGCTACACCTTC. This gives the protein CATRRQSRANYCYTF.

The chain recombines TRBV5-6 with TRBJ2-4; possibly TRBD2 for D (6 bases). V was clipped by 4 bases and J by 11 bases, with 13 bases between them. CDR1 and CDR2 (germline): SGHDT, YYEEEE. The CDR3 runs to 12 residues. The CDR3 nucleotides are TGTGCCAGCAGCCCGAGGACGGGGGTTCAGTACTTC. Translating gives CASSPRTGVQYF.

This sequence joins TRBV7-9 and TRBJ2-1; 13 nucleotides agree with TRBD2. The CDR3 contains 15 residues. Trimming took 4 bases from V and 10 from J; bases not matched to a gene: 7. Germline CDR1 reads SEHNR; CDR2 reads FQNEAQ (reference sequence). The CDR3 nucleotides read TGTGCCAGCAGCTCCGTCGGGACTAGCGGGACCGAGCAGTTCTTC. Its protein is CASSSVGTSGTEQFF.

The chain recombines TRBV29-1 with TRBJ2-1, with D possibly being TRBD2 (6 bases). The CDR3 contains 12 residues. In germline, CDR1 is SQVTM, CDR2 ANQGSEA. V lost 7 bases and J 7 bases, leaving 14 bases between the germline ends. CDR3 amino acids: CSALLLANEQFF. In DNA form, the CDR3 reads TGCAGCGCGCTATTGCTAGCGAATGAGCAGTTCTTC.

This chain links TRBV11-1 with TRBJ2-5; 9 positions agree with TRBD1. The J call may be faulty, since TRBJ2-7 better matches the DNA end. Germline CDR1 is SGHAT and CDR2 is FQDESV (reference sequence). CDR3 length: 15 residues. The DNA for the CDR3 is TGTGCCAGCAGCTTAGGTCTCGGGACAGGGAACGAGCAGTACTTC. This encodes CASSLGLGTGNEQYF.

A word on this clone: The sample holds other DNA sequences that translate to the same CDR3. The V gene is TRBV28, the J gene TRBJ2-5; the D is unclear. Trimming stripped 2 bases from V and 4 bases from J, with 8 bases between. The CDR3 has 13 residues. In germline, CDR1 is MDHEN, CDR2 SYDVKM. DNA of the CDR3: TGTGCCAGCAGTTTACCCCCCGGAGAGACCCAGTACTTC. Translating it yields CASSLPPGETQYF.

The chain employs TRBV10-3 and TRBJ1-1; the D is unclear. This CDR3 has 14 amino acids. The ends were cut back, 0 bases at V and 4 bases at J, with 9 bases in the middle. CDR1 is ENHRY, CDR2 SYGVKD, per germline. The CDR3 sequence: CAISESLGVTEAFF. In DNA form, the CDR3 reads TGTGCCATCAGTGAGTCTCTTGGGGTCACTGAAGCTTTCTTT.

In its sample, this clone was seen many times. This rearrangement joins TRBV19 to TRBJ2-1; TRBD2 matches 9 bases. The V gene's germline CDR1 is LNHDA and CDR2 SQIVND (reference sequence). This CDR3 is built from 17 residues. Losses at the gene ends were 6 bases for V and 0 bases for J; bases not matched to a gene: 9. DNA of the CDR3: TGTGCCAGTAGCGCTAGGCCTAGCGGGGTCTCCTACAATGAGCAGTTCTTC. Translation gives CASSARPSGVSYNEQFF. Looking up the rest from reference TRBV19 and TRBJ2-1 gives the full variable domain: DGGITQSPKYLFRKEGQNVTLSCEQNLNHDAMYWYRQDPGQGLRLIYYSQIVNDFQKGDIAEGYSVSREKKESFPLTVTSAQKNPTAFYLCASSARPSGVSYNEQFFGPGTRLTVL.